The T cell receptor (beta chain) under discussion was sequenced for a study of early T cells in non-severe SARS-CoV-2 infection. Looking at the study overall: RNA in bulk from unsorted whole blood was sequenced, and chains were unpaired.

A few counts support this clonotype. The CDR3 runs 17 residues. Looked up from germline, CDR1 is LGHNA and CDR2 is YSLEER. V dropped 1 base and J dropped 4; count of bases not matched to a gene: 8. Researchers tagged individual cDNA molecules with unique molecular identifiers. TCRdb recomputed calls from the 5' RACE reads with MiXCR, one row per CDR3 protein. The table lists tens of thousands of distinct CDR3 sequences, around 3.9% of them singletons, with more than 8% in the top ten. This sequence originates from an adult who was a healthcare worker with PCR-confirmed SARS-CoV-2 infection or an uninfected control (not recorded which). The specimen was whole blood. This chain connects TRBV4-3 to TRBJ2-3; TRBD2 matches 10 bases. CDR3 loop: CASSQALASGSADTQYF. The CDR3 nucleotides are TGCGCCAGCAGCCAAGCCCTGGCTAGCGGGAGTGCAGATACGCAGTATTTT.